These T cell receptor beta chains were read from a single sample in a study of T cell responses to AZD1222 COVID-19 vaccine. The assay was immunoSEQ multiplex PCR, and TCRdb's table has in-frame clones only and misses some. Of approximately 76,000 clones listed, 80% to 95% are singletons. The source was peripheral blood, collected on day 0 of MenACWY control vaccination. The receptor source for this set is an adult in good health. Both conserved end residues are part of each CDR3. D genes are given only for firm matches. Expanded clones get a size class; other rows say once, few or many, or leave the size out.

>11|TRBD1|TRBJ1-2|TRBV6-5|NA
CAVDRGYGYTF
TGTGCCGTTGACAGGGGGTATGGCTACACCTTC
>18|NA|TRBJ2-3|TRBV28|NA
CASSKSMGLGSNTDTQYF
TGTGCCAGCAGCAAATCTATGGGACTGGGCTCAAACACAGATACGCAGTATTTT
>16|NA|TRBJ1-5|TRBV7-8|NA
CASSSVPGRRHQPQHF
TGTGCCAGCAGCTCTGTCCCCGGTCGTCGGCACCAGCCCCAGCATTTT
>14|TRBD1|TRBJ1-4|TRBV6-1|NA
CASSDGQGWVKLFF
TGTGCCAGCAGTGATGGACAGGGATGGGTAAAACTGTTTTTT
>15|NA|TRBJ1-4|TRBV7-2|few
CASSPQRRRNEKLFF
TGTGCCAGCAGCCCGCAGAGGAGAAGGAATGAAAAACTGTTTTTT
>15|TRBD1|TRBJ2-5|TRBV7-9|NA
CASSLGPQGEETQYF
TGTGCCAGCAGCTTAGGACCCCAGGGGGAAGAGACCCAGTACTTC
>16|TRBD2|TRBJ2-2|TRBV15|NA
CATSRPGGAGSGELFF
TGTGCCACCAGCAGGCCCGGGGGGGCGGGCTCCGGGGAGCTGTTTTTT
>15|TRBD2|TRBJ2-7|TRBV11-1|NA
CASSLEERENNEQYF
TGTGCCAGCAGCTTAGAGGAGCGGGAGAACAACGAGCAGTACTTC
>14|NA|TRBJ1-1|TRBV19|few
CASSKQGRETEAFF
TGTGCCAGTAGCAAACAGGGACGAGAAACTGAAGCTTTCTTT
>15|TRBD1|TRBJ1-5|TRBV30|NA
CAWRKTGGLDQPQHF
TGTGCCTGGAGGAAAACAGGGGGTTTGGATCAGCCCCAGCATTTT
>14|NA|TRBJ2-5|TRBV7-2|NA
CASSWTLGGETQYF
TGTGCCAGCAGCTGGACGCTAGGGGGGGAGACCCAGTACTTC
>14|NA|TRBJ1-2|TRBV7-9|NA
CASSLNILADGYTF
TGTGCCAGCAGCTTAAACATACTGGCAGACGGCTACACCTTC
>13|TRBD1|TRBJ1-2|TRBV7-9|few
CASSVGQGDSYTF
TGTGCCAGCAGCGTAGGACAGGGAGATAGCTACACCTTC
>19|NA|TRBJ2-6|TRBV3-1/TRBV3-2|NA
CASSQDSGQRASGANVLTF
TGTGCCAGCAGCCAAGATTCGGGACAGCGGGCCTCTGGGGCCAACGTCCTGACTTTC
>12|NA|TRBJ1-5|TRBV7-2|once
CASSPSDQPQHF
TGTGCCAGCAGTCCTAGTGATCAGCCCCAGCATTTT
>15|NA|TRBJ2-7|TRBV6-5|once
CASRYASASSYEQYF
TGTGCCAGCAGGTACGCTAGCGCTTCTTCCTACGAGCAGTACTTC
>14|NA|TRBJ1-2|TRBV5-1|NA
CASSFGDLNYGYTF
TGCGCCAGCAGCTTTGGCGACCTTAACTATGGCTACACCTTC
>14|NA|TRBJ1-5|TRBV7-2|once
CASSPVGSNQPQHF
TGTGCCAGCAGCCCGGTGGGCTCTAATCAGCCCCAGCATTTT
>14|NA|TRBJ2-5|TRBV5-4|NA
CASSAPLRAKTQYF
TGTGCCAGCAGCGCCCCATTGAGAGCCAAGACCCAGTACTTC
>13|NA|TRBJ1-2|TRBV6-5|NA
CASSYSGTYGYTF
TGTGCCAGCAGTTACTCGGGGACGTATGGCTACACCTTC